This is a list of T cell receptor beta chains from one sample in a study of CD8+ T cells in alopecia areata. Measured with immunoSEQ multiplex PCR; TCRdb has only the in-frame clones, and not every one. The data show more than 100,000 clones, less than 70% seen once. Sequencing was carried out using CD4+ T cells sorted from blood. The receptor source for this set is a human donor in good health. The CDR3 runs from the conserved cysteine through the conserved F or W. The order of the fields is clone size, J gene, V gene, D gene, CDR3 DNA, CDR3 protein. The D gene is left open where the match is weak. Rows give clone size only sometimes, using once, few, many, or a class for an expanded clone.

clone_size: few; j_call: TRBJ1-5; v_call: TRBV19; d_call: -; cdr3_nt: TGTGCCAGTAATAACAGGGTTCGGAGCAATCAGCCCCAGCATTTT; cdr3_aa: CASNNRVRSNQPQHF
clone_size: -; j_call: TRBJ2-2; v_call: TRBV7-7; d_call: -; cdr3_nt: TGTGCTAGCAGCCCACACCCGGGACTCCCAAGGAACACCGGGGAGCTGTTTTTT; cdr3_aa: CASSPHPGLPRNTGELFF
clone_size: -; j_call: TRBJ2-5; v_call: TRBV29-1; d_call: TRBD1; cdr3_nt: TGCAGCGTTGTGCAGGGGGCCCAAGAGACCCAGTACTTC; cdr3_aa: CSVVQGAQETQYF
clone_size: -; j_call: TRBJ2-6; v_call: TRBV5-4; d_call: -; cdr3_nt: TGTGCCAGCAGCAACCAGGGGGGGGCCAACGTCCTGACTTTC; cdr3_aa: CASSNQGGANVLTF
clone_size: few; j_call: TRBJ2-3; v_call: TRBV5-1; d_call: -; cdr3_nt: TGCGCCAGCAGCTTGGATAGGGATACGCAGTATTTT; cdr3_aa: CASSLDRDTQYF
clone_size: -; j_call: TRBJ2-3; v_call: TRBV25-1; d_call: TRBD2; cdr3_nt: TGTGCCAGCAGTGATGGGAGGGCAGATACGCAGTATTTT; cdr3_aa: CASSDGRADTQYF
clone_size: -; j_call: TRBJ1-1; v_call: TRBV7-9; d_call: TRBD1; cdr3_nt: TGTGCCAGCAGCCCGGATAGAGGCAGGGGGCCTGAAGCTTTCTTT; cdr3_aa: CASSPDRGRGPEAFF
clone_size: -; j_call: TRBJ1-5; v_call: TRBV30; d_call: -; cdr3_nt: TGTGCCTGGAGTGTAGGGGCAGGGTTTCAGCCCCAGCATTTT; cdr3_aa: CAWSVGAGFQPQHF
clone_size: -; j_call: TRBJ1-6; v_call: TRBV5-1; d_call: TRBD1; cdr3_nt: TGCGCCAGCAGCCGACAGGGGGGGAATTCACCCCTCCACTTT; cdr3_aa: CASSRQGGNSPLHF
clone_size: -; j_call: TRBJ1-6; v_call: TRBV15; d_call: -; cdr3_nt: TGTGCCACCAGCAGCCCACGCCCAGGCACCCTCCACTTT; cdr3_aa: CATSSPRPGTLHF
clone_size: -; j_call: TRBJ2-2; v_call: TRBV2; d_call: TRBD1; cdr3_nt: TGTGCCAGCAGGGACCGACAGGGGGCCCCCGGGGAGCTGTTTTTT; cdr3_aa: CASRDRQGAPGELFF
clone_size: -; j_call: TRBJ1-1; v_call: TRBV30; d_call: -; cdr3_nt: TGTGCCTGGAGTAGCGGGGTTCAAGACACTGAAGCTTTCTTT; cdr3_aa: CAWSSGVQDTEAFF
clone_size: few; j_call: TRBJ1-2; v_call: TRBV6-5; d_call: -; cdr3_nt: TGTGCCAGCAGATCCGGGGTGGGGTATGGCTACACCTTC; cdr3_aa: CASRSGVGYGYTF
clone_size: -; j_call: TRBJ1-2; v_call: TRBV30; d_call: TRBD1; cdr3_nt: TGTGCCTGGAGTGGGGGGACAGGGGGATATGGCTACACCTTC; cdr3_aa: CAWSGGTGGYGYTF
clone_size: -; j_call: TRBJ1-1; v_call: TRBV29-1; d_call: -; cdr3_nt: TGCAGCGTTGATCCCGTCGGGGGACCGAACACTGAAGCTTTCTTT; cdr3_aa: CSVDPVGGPNTEAFF
clone_size: -; j_call: TRBJ2-1; v_call: TRBV7-2; d_call: -; cdr3_nt: TGTGCCAGCAGCCGACGAGCGGTCCTGGGTGAGCAGTTCTTC; cdr3_aa: CASSRRAVLGEQFF
clone_size: once; j_call: TRBJ2-3; v_call: TRBV5-1; d_call: -; cdr3_nt: TGCGCCAGCAGCTTGACCGCCGGGATCCAAGGCACAGATACGCAGTATTTT; cdr3_aa: CASSLTAGIQGTDTQYF
clone_size: -; j_call: TRBJ2-3; v_call: TRBV19; d_call: -; cdr3_nt: TGTGCCAGTAGCAGTCGTCGTGTAACAGACACAGATACGCAGTATTTT; cdr3_aa: CASSSRRVTDTDTQYF
clone_size: -; j_call: TRBJ1-2; v_call: TRBV6-6; d_call: TRBD1; cdr3_nt: TGTGCCAGCAGAGATCACAGGGGGGACTATGGCTACACCTTC; cdr3_aa: CASRDHRGDYGYTF
clone_size: -; j_call: TRBJ1-6; v_call: TRBV10-3; d_call: TRBD1; cdr3_nt: TGTGCCATCAGTGAGTCAATAGGACAGGGGTCCCCCCTCCACTTT; cdr3_aa: CAISESIGQGSPLHF
clone_size: -; j_call: TRBJ1-6; v_call: TRBV30; d_call: -; cdr3_nt: TGTGCCTGGGCCAGGAGCTCCTATAATTCACCCCTCCACTTT; cdr3_aa: CAWARSSYNSPLHF
clone_size: few; j_call: TRBJ2-5; v_call: TRBV6-5; d_call: -; cdr3_nt: TGTGCCAGCAGTTACGATGTACAAGAGACCCAGTACTTC; cdr3_aa: CASSYDVQETQYF
clone_size: -; j_call: TRBJ2-5; v_call: TRBV7-2; d_call: TRBD2; cdr3_nt: TGTGCCAGCAGCAACGGGGGGGCAGAGACCCAGTACTTC; cdr3_aa: CASSNGGAETQYF
clone_size: few; j_call: TRBJ2-5; v_call: TRBV29-1; d_call: -; cdr3_nt: TGCAGCGGGACTCCCCAAGGGGAGACCCAGTACTTC; cdr3_aa: CSGTPQGETQYF
clone_size: few; j_call: TRBJ2-5; v_call: TRBV6-5; d_call: -; cdr3_nt: TGTGCCAGCAGTTACGATATGTATGCCCAAGAGACCCAGTACTTC; cdr3_aa: CASSYDMYAQETQYF
clone_size: -; j_call: TRBJ1-2; v_call: TRBV28; d_call: -; cdr3_nt: TGTGCCAGCAGTTTATCGGCGGGCCCGAACTATGGCTACACCTTC; cdr3_aa: CASSLSAGPNYGYTF
clone_size: few; j_call: TRBJ2-7; v_call: TRBV5-1; d_call: -; cdr3_nt: TGCGCCAGCAGCCCGCGGACAGCTTCCTACGAGCAGTACTTC; cdr3_aa: CASSPRTASYEQYF
clone_size: -; j_call: TRBJ2-5; v_call: TRBV20-1; d_call: -; cdr3_nt: TGCAGTGCTAGGGAACAAGAGACCCAGTACTTC; cdr3_aa: CSAREQETQYF
clone_size: -; j_call: TRBJ2-3; v_call: TRBV5-4; d_call: -; cdr3_nt: TGTGCCAGCAGCTCGACGAGTGAGGGAGATACGCAGTATTTT; cdr3_aa: CASSSTSEGDTQYF
clone_size: -; j_call: TRBJ2-3; v_call: TRBV30; d_call: TRBD1; cdr3_nt: TGTGCCTGGTACGACAGGGGACGAAGAGATACGCAGTATTTT; cdr3_aa: CAWYDRGRRDTQYF
clone_size: few; j_call: TRBJ2-1; v_call: TRBV19; d_call: TRBD2; cdr3_nt: TGTGCCAGTCAAATGGTAGCGGGGGGGCGAAGTGAGCAGTTCTTC; cdr3_aa: CASQMVAGGRSEQFF
clone_size: once; j_call: TRBJ1-2; v_call: TRBV5-4; d_call: -; cdr3_nt: TGTGCCAGCAGCCGTGAAGCTAACTATGGCTACACCTTC; cdr3_aa: CASSREANYGYTF
clone_size: -; j_call: TRBJ2-7; v_call: TRBV4-1; d_call: TRBD1; cdr3_nt: TGCGCCAGCAGCCAAGCTGTGGTGGGAAGACAGGGGCCCTCCTACGAGCAGTACTTC; cdr3_aa: CASSQAVVGRQGPSYEQYF
clone_size: -; j_call: TRBJ2-7; v_call: TRBV18; d_call: TRBD2; cdr3_nt: TGTGCCAGCTCACCCTCTACGGGGGGGGCCTCCTACGAGCAGTACTTC; cdr3_aa: CASSPSTGGASYEQYF
clone_size: -; j_call: TRBJ2-7; v_call: TRBV5-4; d_call: -; cdr3_nt: TGTGCCAGCAGCCCACCGGGGGCGCGGGATTACGAGCAGTACTTC; cdr3_aa: CASSPPGARDYEQYF
clone_size: -; j_call: TRBJ2-5; v_call: TRBV4-2; d_call: -; cdr3_nt: TGTGCCAGCAGCCAAGGGCAGGAGGAAGAGACCCAGTACTTC; cdr3_aa: CASSQGQEEETQYF
clone_size: -; j_call: TRBJ2-1; v_call: TRBV30; d_call: -; cdr3_nt: TGTGCCTGGACTCCCCAGAGGAGCGGCTCCTACAATGAGCAGTTCTTC; cdr3_aa: CAWTPQRSGSYNEQFF
clone_size: few; j_call: TRBJ1-5; v_call: TRBV6-6; d_call: TRBD1; cdr3_nt: TGTGCCAGCGTCGACAGGGTCGAAAACCAGCCCCAGCATTTT; cdr3_aa: CASVDRVENQPQHF
clone_size: -; j_call: TRBJ1-5; v_call: TRBV30; d_call: -; cdr3_nt: TGTGCCTGGAGTGTTGGCCAGCGCAATCAGCCCCAGCATTTT; cdr3_aa: CAWSVGQRNQPQHF
clone_size: -; j_call: TRBJ2-7; v_call: TRBV30; d_call: TRBD2; cdr3_nt: TGTGCCTTCCGACTAGCGGGGCCAAACTACGAGCAGTACTTC; cdr3_aa: CAFRLAGPNYEQYF
clone_size: -; j_call: TRBJ1-2; v_call: TRBV30; d_call: -; cdr3_nt: TGTGCCTGGAGGGGGCGGGCTGGCTACACCTTC; cdr3_aa: CAWRGRAGYTF
clone_size: -; j_call: TRBJ1-1; v_call: TRBV27; d_call: TRBD1; cdr3_nt: TGTGCCAGCAGTCCCGGACAGGCGGGGCACACTGAAGCTTTCTTT; cdr3_aa: CASSPGQAGHTEAFF
clone_size: few; j_call: TRBJ2-1; v_call: TRBV7-2; d_call: -; cdr3_nt: TGTGCCAGCAGCACCCAGAGCTCCTACAATGAGCAGTTCTTC; cdr3_aa: CASSTQSSYNEQFF
clone_size: -; j_call: TRBJ2-7; v_call: TRBV6-5; d_call: -; cdr3_nt: TGTGCCAGCAGTACGACAACTTATCCCTACGAGCAGTACTTC; cdr3_aa: CASSTTTYPYEQYF